This T cell receptor beta chain was retrieved from a study of shared clonotypes between healthy human individuals. The wider study: CD4 naive and CD4 memory each took three plates per donor, while CD8 naive took two and CD8 memory one.

Trimming removed 6 bases from V and 0 bases from J; junction bases left unmatched: 12. The CDR3 covers 16 residues. The assay was immunoSEQ multiplex PCR, and TCRdb's table has in-frame clones only and misses some. This table has 2.3 million or so clones, more than 85% appearing once. Sequenced sample: naive CD4+ T cells from PBMCs. The subset was: CD45RA+ positively selected. The TCR originated in a man younger than 30 in good health. Some clones in this sample may be carry-over from other donors' samples. The chain couples TRBV5-3 to TRBJ2-7, with 7 bases lining up with TRBD2. TRBV5-3 is classed as an ORF, of uncertain function. The CDR3 loop reads CARTSSCGSSSYEQYF. The CDR3 DNA is TGTGCCAGAACCTCTTCTTGCGGGAGTAGCTCCTACGAGCAGTACTTC.